This T cell receptor (beta chain) was retrieved from a study of blood T cell repertoires in COVID-19. Study-wide context: Samples of COVID-19 (acute and convalescent) were obtained from the United States, Italy and Spain.

Losses at the gene ends were 5 bases for V and 5 bases for J; bases not matched to a gene: 5. The CDR3 is made up of 14 amino acids. Germline CDR1 is MNHEY and CDR2 is SVGAGI. Clones were sequenced by immunoSEQ multiplex PCR, and TCRdb holds only the in-frame ones, with some missing. The repertoire has 20,000 to 25,000 clones, 83% of them found once; the top ten carry over 45%. This chain links TRBV6-5 with TRBJ1-5; 8 bases fit TRBD1. This receptor was identified in a man in his 70s with acute or convalescent COVID-19. Sequences were obtained from peripheral blood. The CDR3: CASSPTGGDQPQHF. In DNA form, the CDR3 reads TGTGCCAGCAGTCCTACAGGGGGAGATCAGCCCCAGCATTTT.